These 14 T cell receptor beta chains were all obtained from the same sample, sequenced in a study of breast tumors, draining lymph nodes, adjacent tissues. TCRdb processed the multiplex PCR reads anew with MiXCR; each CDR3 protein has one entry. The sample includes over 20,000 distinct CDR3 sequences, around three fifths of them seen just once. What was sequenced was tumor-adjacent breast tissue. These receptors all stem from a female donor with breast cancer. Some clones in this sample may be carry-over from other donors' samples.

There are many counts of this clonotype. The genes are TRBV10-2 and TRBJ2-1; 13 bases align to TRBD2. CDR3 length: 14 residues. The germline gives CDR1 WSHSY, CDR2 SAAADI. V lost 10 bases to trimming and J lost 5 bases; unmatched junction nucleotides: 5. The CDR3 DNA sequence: TGCGCCACGGGGACTAGCGGGACCGACAATGAGCAGTTCTTC. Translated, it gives CATGTSGTDNEQFF.

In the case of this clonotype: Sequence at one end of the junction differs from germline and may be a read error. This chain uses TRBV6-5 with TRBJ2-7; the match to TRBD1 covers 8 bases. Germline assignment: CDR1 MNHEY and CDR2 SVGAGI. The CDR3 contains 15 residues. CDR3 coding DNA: TGTGCCAGCAGTCCAGACTGGAGGACAGGGCGCGAGCAATACTTC. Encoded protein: CASSPDWRTGREQYF.

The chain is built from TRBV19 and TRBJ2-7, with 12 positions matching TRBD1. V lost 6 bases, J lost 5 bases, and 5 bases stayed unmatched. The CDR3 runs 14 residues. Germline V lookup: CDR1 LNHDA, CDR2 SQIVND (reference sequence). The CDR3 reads CASRLGQGADEQYF. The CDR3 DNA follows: TGTGCCAGTAGGCTGGGACAGGGGGCGGACGAGCAGTACTTC.

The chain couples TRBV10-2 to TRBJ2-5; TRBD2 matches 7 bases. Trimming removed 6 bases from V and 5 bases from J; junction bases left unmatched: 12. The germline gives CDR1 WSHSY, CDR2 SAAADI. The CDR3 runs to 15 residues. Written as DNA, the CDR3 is TGCGCCAGCAGCTTAAGTAGGGGACTAACGGAGACCCAGTACTTC. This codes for CASSLSRGLTETQYF.

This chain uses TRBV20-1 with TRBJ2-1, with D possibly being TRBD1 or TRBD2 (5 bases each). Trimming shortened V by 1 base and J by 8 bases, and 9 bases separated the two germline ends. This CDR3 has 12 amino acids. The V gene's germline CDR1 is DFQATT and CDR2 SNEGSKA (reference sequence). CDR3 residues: CSARVGTDEQFF. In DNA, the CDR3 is TGCAGTGCTAGAGTGGGGACCGATGAGCAGTTCTTC.

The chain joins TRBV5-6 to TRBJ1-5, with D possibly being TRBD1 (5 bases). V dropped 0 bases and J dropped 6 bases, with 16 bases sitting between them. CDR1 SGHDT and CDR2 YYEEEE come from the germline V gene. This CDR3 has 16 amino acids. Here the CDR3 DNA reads TGTGCCAGCAGCTTGGCCCTTCCGGGGGGAGGTCAGCCCCAGCATTTT. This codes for CASSLALPGGGQPQHF.

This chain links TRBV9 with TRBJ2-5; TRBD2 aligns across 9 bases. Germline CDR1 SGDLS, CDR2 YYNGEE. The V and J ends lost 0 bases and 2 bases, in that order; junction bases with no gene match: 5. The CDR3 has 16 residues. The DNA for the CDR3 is TGTGCCAGCAGCGTAGAGAGTAGCGGGGGACAAGAGACCCAGTACTTC. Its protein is CASSVESSGGQETQYF.

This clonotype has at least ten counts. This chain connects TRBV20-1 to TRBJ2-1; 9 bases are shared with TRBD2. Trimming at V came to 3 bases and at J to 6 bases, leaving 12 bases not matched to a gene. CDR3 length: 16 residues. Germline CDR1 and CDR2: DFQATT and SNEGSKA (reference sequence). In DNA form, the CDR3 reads TGCAGTGCTAGTGGGCCTAGCGGGGTCTTGAGCAATGAGCAGTTCTTC. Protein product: CSASGPSGVLSNEQFF.

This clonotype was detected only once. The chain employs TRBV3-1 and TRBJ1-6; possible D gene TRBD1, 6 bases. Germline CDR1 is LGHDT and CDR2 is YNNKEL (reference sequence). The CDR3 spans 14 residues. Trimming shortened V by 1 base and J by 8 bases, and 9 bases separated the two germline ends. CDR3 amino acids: CASSQGTADSPLHF. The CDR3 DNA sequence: TGTGCCAGCAGCCAAGGGACAGCAGATTCACCCCTCCACTTT.

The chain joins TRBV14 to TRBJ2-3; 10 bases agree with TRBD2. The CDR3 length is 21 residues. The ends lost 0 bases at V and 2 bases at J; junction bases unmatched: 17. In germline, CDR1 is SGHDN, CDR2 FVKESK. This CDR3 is CASSQDSGGLAGVDPTDTQYF. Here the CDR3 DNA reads TGTGCCAGCAGCCAAGATTCGGGGGGGCTAGCGGGAGTGGACCCCACAGATACGCAGTATTTT.

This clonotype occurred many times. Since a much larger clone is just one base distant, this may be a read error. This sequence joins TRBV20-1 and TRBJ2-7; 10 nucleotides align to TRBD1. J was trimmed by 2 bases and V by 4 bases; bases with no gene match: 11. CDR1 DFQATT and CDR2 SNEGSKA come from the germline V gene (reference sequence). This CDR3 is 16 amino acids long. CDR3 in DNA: TGCAGTGCTAAAGGTTCCGGGACAGGGGCACCCTACGAGCAGTACTTC. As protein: CSAKGSGTGAPYEQYF.

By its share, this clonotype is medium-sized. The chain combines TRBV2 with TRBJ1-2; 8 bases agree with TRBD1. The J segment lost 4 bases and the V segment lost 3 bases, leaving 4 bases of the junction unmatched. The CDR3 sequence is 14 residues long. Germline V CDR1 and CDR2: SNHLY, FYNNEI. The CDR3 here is CASSDRGRLYGYTF. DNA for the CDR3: TGTGCCAGCAGTGACAGGGGGCGACTCTATGGCTACACCTTC.

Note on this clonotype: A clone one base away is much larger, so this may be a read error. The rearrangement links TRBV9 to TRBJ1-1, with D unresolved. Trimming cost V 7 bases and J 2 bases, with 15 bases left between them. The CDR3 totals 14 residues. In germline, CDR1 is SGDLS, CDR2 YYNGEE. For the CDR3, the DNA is TGTGCCAGCGGCACTTCCGGGAAAAACACTGAAGCTTTCTTT. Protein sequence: CASGTSGKNTEAFF. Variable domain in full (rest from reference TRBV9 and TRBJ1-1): DSGVTQTPKHLITATGQRVTLRCSPRSGDLSVYWYQQSLDQGLQFLIQYYNGEERAKGNILERFSAQQFPDLHSELNLSSLELGDSALYFCASGTSGKNTEAFFGQGTRLTVV.

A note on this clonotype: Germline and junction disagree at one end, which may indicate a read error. Here the CDR3 DNA reads TGTGTCAGCAGCCCCTTCCGGGACGTTTTAATCGATGAGCAGTTCTTC. Translated: CVSSPFRDVLIDEQFF. The rearrangement links TRBV2 to TRBJ2-1, with D possibly being TRBD1 or TRBD2 (5 bases each). From germline, CDR1 is SNHLY and CDR2 FYNNEI. The CDR3 spans 16 residues. The full variable domain, its missing parts supplied by reference TRBV2 and TRBJ2-1, is EPEVTQTPSHQVTQMGQEVILRCVPISNHLYFYWYRQILGQKVEFLVSFYNNEISEKSEIFDDQFSVERPDGSNFTLKIRSTKLEDSAMYFCVSSPFRDVLIDEQFFGPGTRLTVL.